Shown below are 13 T cell receptor beta chains from a single sample sequenced in a study of blood T cell repertoires in COVID-19. Only in-frame clones appear in the TCRdb table, and some are missing; sequencing was by immunoSEQ multiplex PCR. Here the sample spans about 69,000 clones, over 75% being singletons. The sample comprised peripheral blood. The receptor set was obtained from a woman aged 18-29 years with acute or convalescent COVID-19.

The CDR3 nucleotides are TGTGCCAGCAGCCAAACAGGGGGCCACACTGAAGCTTTCTTT. Its translation is CASSQTGGHTEAFF. This chain uses TRBV4-2 with TRBJ1-1; 9 bases line up with TRBD1. J was trimmed by 3 bases and V by 2 bases; bases with no gene match: 1. This CDR3 spans 14 amino acids. CDR1 is LGHNA and CDR2 is YNFKEQ in the germline V gene.

The J gene is TRBJ2-1, the V gene TRBV7-9, with TRBD2 matching 12 bases. V gave up 5 bases and J gave up 10 bases; unmatched junction bases: 12. Looked up from germline, CDR1 is SEHNR and CDR2 is FQNEAQ (reference sequence). The CDR3 is made up of 16 amino acids. The CDR3 DNA reads TGTGCCAGCAGCGCCAATCTAGCGGGAGGGCCGGGGGAGCAGTTCTTC. Protein sequence: CASSANLAGGPGEQFF.

This chain connects TRBV19 to TRBJ2-1; 9 bases match TRBD1. Trimming cost V 8 bases and J 9 bases; bases outside gene matches: 11. This CDR3 region has 14 residues. The germline V gene has CDR1 LNHDA and CDR2 SQIVND (reference sequence). In DNA, the CDR3 is TGTGCCAGTCGACCCGGGACAGGGTATGCTGAGCAGTTCTTC. Translating gives CASRPGTGYAEQFF. Filled out from reference TRBV19 and TRBJ2-1, the complete variable domain reads DGGITQSPKYLFRKEGQNVTLSCEQNLNHDAMYWYRQDPGQGLRLIYYSQIVNDFQKGDIAEGYSVSREKKESFPLTVTSAQKNPTAFYLCASRPGTGYAEQFFGPGTRLTVL.

The count of this clone is one. V usage is TRBV6-5 and J usage is TRBJ1-6; 10 bases match TRBD1. With V trimmed by 2 bases and J by 9 bases, 4 bases remained unmatched. This CDR3 region has 15 residues. Germline-derived CDR1 and CDR2 are MNHEY and SVGAGI. CDR3 nucleotide sequence: TGTGCCAGCAGTTACAAGGACAGGGGGTCTTCACCCCTCCACTTT. This codes for CASSYKDRGSSPLHF.

The chain carries TRBV6-5 and TRBJ2-1; 8 nucleotides match TRBD1. The trim removed 4 bases at V and 2 bases at J, leaving 1 base unmatched. Germline CDR1 MNHEY, CDR2 SVGAGI. This CDR3 region has 14 residues. The CDR3 region is CASSSDRAYNEQFF. The CDR3 DNA sequence: TGTGCCAGCAGTTCGGACAGGGCCTACAATGAGCAGTTCTTC.

The chain combines TRBV6-5 with TRBJ2-7, with D possibly matching TRBD1 (6 bases). V lost 5 bases to trimming and J lost 3 bases, with 11 bases between them. CDR1 MNHEY and CDR2 SVGAGI come from the germline V gene. The CDR3 has 13 residues. CDR3 coding DNA: TGTGCCAGCAGTCCCTTACAGGGCTACGAGCAGTACTTC. Its translation is CASSPLQGYEQYF.

This chain links TRBV11-2 with TRBJ2-2; 12 bases are a match to TRBD2. From germline, CDR1 is SGHAT and CDR2 FQNNGV. This CDR3 is 15 amino acids long. V lost 2 bases, J lost 8 bases, and 3 bases stayed unmatched. In DNA, the CDR3 is TGTGCCAGCAGCTTATCTAGCGGGAGGGTAGGGGAGCTGTTTTTT. This encodes CASSLSSGRVGELFF. Full variable domain (missing parts from reference TRBV11-2 and TRBJ2-2): EAGVAQSPRYKIIEKRQSVAFWCNPISGHATLYWYQQILGQGPKLLIQFQNNGVVDDSQLPKDRFSAERLKGVDSTLKIQPAKLEDSAVYLCASSLSSGRVGELFFGEGSRLTVL.

The rearrangement joins TRBV18 to TRBJ1-1; D possibly corresponds to TRBD1 (6 bases). V was trimmed by 6 bases and J by 0 bases, leaving 14 bases between them. The CDR3 is 15 amino acids. From germline, CDR1 is KGHSH and CDR2 LQKENI. The CDR3 DNA follows: TGTGCCAGCTCGCCGCGACAGGCCGTGAACACTGAAGCTTTCTTT. It translates to CASSPRQAVNTEAFF.

The chain combines TRBV5-1 with TRBJ1-1; 7 bases are a match to TRBD1. With 0 bases clipped from V and 0 bases from J, the junction kept 11 bases outside the gene matches. This CDR3 has 18 amino acids. Per germline, CDR1 SGHRS and CDR2 YFSETQ. In DNA, the CDR3 is TGCGCCAGCAGCTTGGTCCCCTTAACGGACAGGATGAACACTGAAGCTTTCTTT. Protein product: CASSLVPLTDRMNTEAFF.

Here the CDR3 reads CASSLQGFSGYTF. CDR3 in DNA: TGTGCCAGTAGCCTACAGGGATTCAGTGGCTACACCTTC. The chain links TRBV19 to TRBJ1-2; TRBD1 is a possible D gene (6 bases). Germline V gene lookup returns CDR1 LNHDA and CDR2 SQIVND (reference sequence). Trimming took 6 bases from V and 7 from J, leaving 15 bases between them. The CDR3 spans 13 residues.

The rearrangement joins TRBV5-1 to TRBJ1-2, with 7 nucleotides matching TRBD1. Trimming cost V 4 bases and J 5 bases; bases outside gene matches: 8. CDR1 SGHRS and CDR2 YFSETQ come from the germline V gene. The CDR3 covers 14 residues. CDR3 residues: CASSMGQRIYGYTF. CDR3 DNA sequence: TGCGCCAGCAGCATGGGACAGAGAATTTATGGCTACACCTTC. The variable domain in full, with the rest retrieved from reference TRBV5-1 and TRBJ1-2, is KAGVTQTPRYLIKTRGQQVTLSCSPISGHRSVSWYQQTPGQGLQFLFEYFSETQRNKGNFPGRFSGRQFSNSRSEMNVSTLELGDSALYLCASSMGQRIYGYTFGSGTRLTVV.

CDR3 in amino acids: CAWNRRTGLTEAFF. CDR3 DNA: TGTGCCTGGAACCGCAGGACAGGCCTCACTGAAGCTTTCTTT. The chain uses TRBV30 and TRBJ1-1; 7 bases are a match to TRBD1. Germline CDR1 reads GTSNPN; CDR2 reads SVGIG (reference sequence). This CDR3 is 14 amino acids long. J gave up 4 bases and V 4 bases, and 9 bases lay outside the gene matches. Drawing the rest from reference TRBV30 and TRBJ1-1, the complete variable domain is SQTIHQWPATLVQPVGSPLSLECTVEGTSNPNLYWYRQAAGRGLQLLFYSVGIGQISSEVPQNLSASRPQDRQFILSSKKLLLSDSGFYLCAWNRRTGLTEAFFGQGTRLTVV.

This clone was detected only once. The chain uses TRBV28 and TRBJ1-3; D is perhaps TRBD1 (5 bases). V lost 3 bases and J lost 3, with 12 bases in between. In germline, CDR1 is MDHEN, CDR2 SYDVKM. The CDR3 has 15 amino acids. This CDR3 reads CASSFRRAFGNTIYF. DNA for the CDR3: TGTGCCAGCAGTTTTCGCAGGGCATTTGGAAACACCATATATTTT.